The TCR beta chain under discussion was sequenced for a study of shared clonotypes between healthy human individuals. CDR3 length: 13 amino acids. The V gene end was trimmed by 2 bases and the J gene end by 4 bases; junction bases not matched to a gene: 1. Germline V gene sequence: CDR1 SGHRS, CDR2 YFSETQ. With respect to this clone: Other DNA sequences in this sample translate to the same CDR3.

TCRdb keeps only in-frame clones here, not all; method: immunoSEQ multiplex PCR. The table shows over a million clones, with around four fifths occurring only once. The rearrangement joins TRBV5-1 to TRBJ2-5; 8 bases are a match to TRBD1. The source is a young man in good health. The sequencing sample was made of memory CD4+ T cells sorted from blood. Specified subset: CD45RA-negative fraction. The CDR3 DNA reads TGCGCCAGCAGCTTAACAGGGGGAGAGACCCAGTACTTC. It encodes CASSLTGGETQYF. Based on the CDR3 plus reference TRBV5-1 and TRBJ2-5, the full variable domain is KAGVTQTPRYLIKTRGQQVTLSCSPISGHRSVSWYQQTPGQGLQFLFEYFSETQRNKGNFPGRFSGRQFSNSRSEMNVSTLELGDSALYLCASSLTGGETQYFGPGTRLLVL.